These 20 T cell receptor beta chains share one sample of origin, sequenced in a study of human T cells and chemical hapten exposure. From the RACE reads, TCRdb called clonotypes with MiXCR, one entry per CDR3 protein. This sample carries fewer than 400,000 distinct CDR3 sequences, about 7% of them seen once, and the ten largest clones take around 8.4%. Time point described: patch test 1, 2 weeks after DPC sensitization. Treatment given: therapeutic diphenylcyclopropenone sensitization with weekly scalp DPC. The input for sequencing was whole blood, taken in connection with sensitization to the hapten diphenylcyclopropenone (DPC). The receptors come from a woman younger than 30 with alopecia areata. Some clones in this sample may be carry-over from other donors' samples.

The sample holds a few counts of this clonotype. This chain joins TRBV6-5 and TRBJ1-4; 7 nucleotides line up with TRBD1. This CDR3 has 15 amino acids. The V segment lost 4 bases and the J segment 8 bases; nucleotides outside the gene matches: 10. In germline, CDR1 is MNHEY, CDR2 SVGAGI. As DNA, the CDR3 is TGTGCCAGCAGTTTCCTAGGGGGCTCGGGGGAAAAACTGTTTTTT. Encoded protein: CASSFLGGSGEKLFF.

This clonotype was recorded a few times. This chain's CDR3 is CASSLRVAGSTDTQYF. CDR3 DNA sequence: TGTGCCAGCAGCTTAAGAGTAGCGGGGAGCACAGATACGCAGTATTTT. V and J are TRBV7-2 and TRBJ2-3, with 8 bases aligning to TRBD2. The V segment lost 2 bases and the J segment 0 bases; nucleotides outside the gene matches: 4. The CDR3 consists of 16 residues. Germline CDR1 reads SGHTA; CDR2 reads FQGNSA.

This clonotype was seen repeatedly, ten times or more. This rearrangement joins TRBV7-9 to TRBJ1-2; 7 positions match TRBD1. Trimming took 5 bases from V and 4 from J; bases not matched to a gene: 7. CDR1 SEHNR and CDR2 FQNEAQ come from the germline V gene (reference sequence). The CDR3 consists of 14 residues. The CDR3 region is CASSLGDRGYGYTF. CDR3 coding DNA: TGTGCCAGCAGCCTGGGGGACAGAGGCTATGGCTACACCTTC.

In this sample, this clonotype turned up many times. This chain links TRBV12-3 or TRBV12-4 with TRBJ2-3, with TRBD2 identical over 10 bases. V lost 3 bases to trimming and J lost 1 base; unmatched junction nucleotides: 13. CDR3 length equals 19 residues. Here the CDR3 reads CASSFFPAERGGRTDTQYF. In DNA form, the CDR3 reads TGTGCCAGCAGTTTTTTCCCCGCCGAGCGGGGGGGCCGCACAGATACGCAGTATTTT.

This clonotype has ten or more counts. This sequence joins TRBV28 and TRBJ2-5; perhaps TRBD1 as D (6 bases). CDR3 length equals 16 residues. Germline V lookup: CDR1 MDHEN, CDR2 SYDVKM. The V end lost 3 bases, the J end lost 3 bases, and 17 bases lay between the germline ends. The CDR3 DNA reads as TGTGCCAGCAGTTTTTGGACAGAGGGCCTGAAAGAGACCCAGTACTTC. Amino acid sequence: CASSFWTEGLKETQYF.

This clonotype was found many times. The CDR3 reads CASSLAGNPNTEAFF. For the CDR3, the DNA is TGTGCCAGCAGCTTAGCGGGGAATCCGAACACTGAAGCTTTCTTT. V gene TRBV7-6 combines with J gene TRBJ1-1; the D is unclear. Germline loops: CDR1 SGHVS, CDR2 FNYEAQ. V was clipped by 0 bases and J by 1 base, with 9 bases between them. The length of the CDR3 is 15 residues. The full variable domain, with the rest looked up from reference TRBV7-6 and TRBJ1-1, is GAGVSQSPRYKVTKRGQDVALRCDPISGHVSLYWYRQALGQGPEFLTYFNYEAQQDKSGLPNDRFSAERPEGSISTLTIQRTEQRDSAMYRCASSLAGNPNTEAFFGQGTRLTVV.

In this sample, this clonotype turned up a few times. This chain uses TRBV7-3 with TRBJ1-1; no clear D. CDR3 length equals 16 residues. V dropped 5 bases and J dropped 0 bases, with 16 bases sitting between them. CDR1 and CDR2 (germline): SGHTA, FQGTGA. The CDR3 reads CASSRLSASLNTEAFF. For the CDR3, the DNA is TGTGCCAGCAGCCGTCTGAGCGCGTCCTTGAACACTGAAGCTTTCTTT.

This clonotype was seen at least ten times. This chain connects TRBV2 to TRBJ1-4; D possibly corresponds to TRBD1 (5 bases). CDR3 length: 15 residues. The V gene's germline CDR1 is SNHLY and CDR2 FYNNEI. V lost 1 base and J 8 bases, leaving 14 bases between the germline ends. The chain's CDR3 is CASSEVRGGGEKLFF. In nucleotides, the CDR3 is TGTGCCAGCAGTGAAGTCCGGGGGGGAGGAGAAAAACTGTTTTTT.

The chain joins TRBV27 to TRBJ2-7, with D possibly TRBD1 on 6 matching bases. V was shortened by 6 bases and J by 2 bases, with 14 bases between the two germline ends. Germline V lookup: CDR1 MNHEY, CDR2 SMNVEV (reference sequence). The CDR3 consists of 14 residues. The CDR3 DNA reads TGTGCCAGCAGAATACAGCCAGGGGCCTACGAGCAGTACTTC. Translated: CASRIQPGAYEQYF.

This clonotype occurred many times. The CDR3 DNA follows: TGTGCCAGCAGCCAAACCTATAGCGGGGGAGAGCAGTTCTTC. It translates to CASSQTYSGGEQFF. This chain links TRBV6-5 with TRBJ2-1; 9 bases match TRBD2. The germline gives CDR1 MNHEY, CDR2 SVGAGI. The CDR3 length is 14 residues. The V gene end was trimmed by 6 bases and the J gene end by 10 bases; junction bases not matched to a gene: 10.

This clonotype was found a few times. DNA for the CDR3: TGCGCCAGCAGCCAAGATTACAGGGGGCTCGATACGCAGTATTTT. Translating it yields CASSQDYRGLDTQYF. The genes are TRBV4-3 and TRBJ2-3, with 9 bases lining up with TRBD1. The V gene end was trimmed by 0 bases and the J gene end by 6 bases; junction bases not matched to a gene: 4. The germline V gene encodes CDR1 LGHNA and CDR2 YSLEER. This CDR3 has 15 amino acids.

This clonotype occurred a few times. The chain recombines TRBV10-3 with TRBJ1-2; D call uncertain. The CDR3 covers 13 residues. Trimming cost V 10 bases and J 8 bases, with 20 bases left between them. CDR1 is ENHRY and CDR2 is SYGVKD in the germline V gene. Here the CDR3 reads CATRGLGSNGYTF. The CDR3 DNA reads TGTGCCACCCGTGGGCTGGGGAGCAACGGCTACACCTTC.

This clonotype showed up many times. The rearrangement uses TRBV7-9 and TRBJ1-1; possibly TRBD1 for D (5 bases). The V end lost 1 base, the J end lost 11 bases, and 11 bases lay between the germline ends. The germline V gene has CDR1 SEHNR and CDR2 FQNEAQ (reference sequence). This CDR3 has 12 amino acids. In nucleotides, the CDR3 is TGTGCCAGCAGCTTAGTTGGGGCGGAGGCTTTCTTT. This gives the protein CASSLVGAEAFF. The whole variable domain, remainder taken from reference TRBV7-9 and TRBJ1-1, is DTGVSQNPRHKITKRGQNVTFRCDPISEHNRLYWYRQTLGQGPEFLTYFQNEAQLEKSRLLSDRFSAERPKGSFSTLEIQRTEQGDSAMYLCASSLVGAEAFFGQGTRLTVV.

This clonotype was picked up many times. The rearrangement joins TRBV9 to TRBJ2-3; possibly TRBD1 for D (6 bases). Trimming took off 0 bases at V and 5 bases at J, with 19 bases between the two ends. The CDR3 is 17 residues long. Germline loops: CDR1 SGDLS, CDR2 YYNGEE. CDR3 bases: TGTGCCAGCAGCGTAGAAGGTCGGACAGTCTTAAAAGATACGCAGTATTTT. This codes for CASSVEGRTVLKDTQYF. Supplemented by reference TRBV9 and TRBJ2-3, the full variable domain reads DSGVTQTPKHLITATGQRVTLRCSPRSGDLSVYWYQQSLDQGLQFLIQYYNGEERAKGNILERFSAQQFPDLHSELNLSSLELGDSALYFCASSVEGRTVLKDTQYFGPGTRLTVL.

This clonotype was seen a handful of times. This chain links TRBV12-3 or TRBV12-4 with TRBJ2-3; a possible D gene is TRBD1 (6 bases). V dropped 5 bases and J dropped 0 bases, with 15 bases sitting between them. This CDR3 region has 16 residues. Here the CDR3 reads CASSGQFTSSTDTQYF. CDR3 nucleotide sequence: TGTGCCAGCAGTGGACAGTTTACTTCTAGCACAGATACGCAGTATTTT.

There are many counts of this clonotype. V usage is TRBV7-2 and J usage is TRBJ2-7, with TRBD1 as a possible D gene (5 bases). V was pared by 5 bases and J by 5 bases, with 16 bases between. Germline CDR1 and CDR2: SGHTA and FQGNSA. There are 14 residues in the CDR3. CDR3 amino acids: CASSEISGAHEQYF. The CDR3, as DNA: TGTGCCAGCAGCGAAATCTCTGGGGCCCACGAGCAGTACTTC.

This clonotype was counted at least ten times. The chain has TRBV6-2 or TRBV6-3 and TRBJ2-3; 10 nucleotides line up with TRBD2. The trim removed 6 bases at V and 6 bases at J, leaving 0 bases unmatched. The germline V gene has CDR1 MNHEY and CDR2 SVGEGT. This CDR3 region has 12 residues. The CDR3 is CASRGLADTQYF. The CDR3 DNA follows: TGTGCCAGCAGGGGACTAGCGGATACGCAGTATTTT.

This clonotype was seen many times. The chain combines TRBV11-2 with TRBJ2-1; TRBD1 agrees at 10 bases. Germline loops: CDR1 SGHAT, CDR2 FQNNGV. The CDR3 runs 16 residues. Germline trimming cut 1 base from V and 8 bases from J; bases unmatched to any gene: 8. The CDR3 coding sequence is TGTGCCAGCAGCTTAGCTGGGACAGGGGCTCGGGATGAGCAGTTCTTC. It is translated as CASSLAGTGARDEQFF.

This clonotype was seen repeatedly, ten times or more. The CDR3 DNA reads as TGCAGTGCTTCCACCCTCATCCAGGCCCCAGCTTTCTTT. This translates into CSASTLIQAPAFF. The chain is built from TRBV20-1 and TRBJ1-1, with D unresolved. This CDR3 has 13 amino acids. V was shortened by 5 bases and J by 10 bases, with 20 bases between the two germline ends. Germline V lookup: CDR1 DFQATT, CDR2 SNEGSKA (reference sequence).

This clonotype was recorded a few times. The chain has TRBV7-2 and TRBJ2-2; no reliable D call. Trimming pared 4 bases from V and 3 bases from J, leaving 6 bases between. The CDR3 spans 13 residues. Per the germline V gene, CDR1 is SGHTA and CDR2 is FQGNSA. The CDR3 spells CASSSTDTGELFF. CDR3 in DNA: TGTGCCAGCAGCTCTACCGACACCGGGGAGCTGTTTTTT. Using reference TRBV7-2 and TRBJ2-2 for the parts outside the CDR3, the full variable domain is GAGVSQSPSNKVTEKGKDVELRCDPISGHTALYWYRQSLGQGLEFLIYFQGNSAPDKSGLPSDRFSAERTGGSVSTLTIQRTQQEDSAVYLCASSSTDTGELFFGEGSRLTVL.